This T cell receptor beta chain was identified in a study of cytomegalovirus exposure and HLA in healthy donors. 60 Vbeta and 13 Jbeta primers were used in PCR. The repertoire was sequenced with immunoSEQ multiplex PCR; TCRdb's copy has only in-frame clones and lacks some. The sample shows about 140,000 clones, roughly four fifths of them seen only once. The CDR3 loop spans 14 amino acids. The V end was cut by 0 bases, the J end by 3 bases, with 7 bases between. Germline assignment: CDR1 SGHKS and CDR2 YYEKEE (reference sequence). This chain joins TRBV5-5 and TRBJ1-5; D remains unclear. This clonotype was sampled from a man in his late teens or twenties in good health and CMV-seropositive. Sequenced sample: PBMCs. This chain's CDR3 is CASSLGHINQPQHF. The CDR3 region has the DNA TGTGCCAGCAGCTTGGGACACATCAATCAGCCCCAGCATTTT.